In its sample, the clone carrying this T cell receptor (beta chain) was seen a few times. Its antigen is not known. The record originates from a study of T-cell memory formation after mild COVID-19. Study-wide background: TCR clusters were mostly confined to one donor each.

Study findings and constraints: Clones shrinking from day 15 to 85 showed even CD4/CD8 mixes; later expanders tilted CD4+.

TCRdb fed the 5' RACE reads into MiXCR, producing one record per CDR3 protein. The sample carries roughly 52,000 distinct CDR3 sequences, 9% to 9.5% recorded once. Per the germline V gene, CDR1 is SGHTA and CDR2 is FQGTGA. Trimming took off 5 bases at V and 7 bases at J, with 12 bases between the two ends. The CDR3 loop spans 14 amino acids. The specimen was PBMCs or a T cell subset sorted from them (not recorded which). The chain is built from TRBV7-3 and TRBJ1-6, with TRBD1 as a possible D gene (6 bases). The source is a man younger than 35 who had mild COVID-19 (a few samples of this study predate the infection). Cell type and time point are not known. The CDR3: CASSRGQINSPLHF. CDR3 in DNA: TGTGCCAGCAGCCGTGGACAGATAAATTCACCCCTCCACTTT.